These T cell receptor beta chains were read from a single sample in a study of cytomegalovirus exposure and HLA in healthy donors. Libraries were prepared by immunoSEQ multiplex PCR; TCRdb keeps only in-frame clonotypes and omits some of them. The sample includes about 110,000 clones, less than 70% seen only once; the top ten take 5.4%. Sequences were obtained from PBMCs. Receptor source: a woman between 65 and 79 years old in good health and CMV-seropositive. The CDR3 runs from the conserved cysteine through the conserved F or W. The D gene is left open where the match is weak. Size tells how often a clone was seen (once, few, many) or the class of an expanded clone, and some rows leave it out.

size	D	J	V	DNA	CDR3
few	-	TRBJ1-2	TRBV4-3	TGCGCCAGCAGCCAAGATCCGGGGAGGGAGCATGGCTACACCTTC	CASSQDPGREHGYTF
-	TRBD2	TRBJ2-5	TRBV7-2	TGTGCCAGCAGCCGGTGGCTAGCGGGGCGCCAAGAGACCCAGTACTTC	CASSRWLAGRQETQYF
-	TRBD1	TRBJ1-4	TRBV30	TGTGCCTGGAGTGTGGTGACAGGGGTTTCATTGGAAAAACTGTTTTTT	CAWSVVTGVSLEKLFF
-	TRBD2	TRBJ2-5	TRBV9	TGTGCCAGCAGCGTAGAAAGCGGGGAGACGTGGGAGACCCAGTACTTC	CASSVESGETWETQYF
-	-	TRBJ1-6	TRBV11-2	TGTGCCAGCGGCTCCACACAGGAGAGCTCCTATAATTCACCCCTCCACTTT	CASGSTQESSYNSPLHF
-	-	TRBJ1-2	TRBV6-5	TGTGCCAGCTTCAAGGCAGGGCAACTCCATGGCTACACCTTC	CASFKAGQLHGYTF
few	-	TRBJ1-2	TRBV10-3	TGTGCCATCAGTGAACCCGGGACATTCCTCGGCTACACCTTC	CAISEPGTFLGYTF
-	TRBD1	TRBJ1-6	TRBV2	TGTGCCAGCAGTGACGAGACAGGGATTAATTCACCCCTCCACTTT	CASSDETGINSPLHF
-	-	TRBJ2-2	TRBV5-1	TGCGCCAGCAGCTTGGGTGACACGATGAACACCGGGGAGCTGTTTTTT	CASSLGDTMNTGELFF
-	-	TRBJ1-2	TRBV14	TGTGCCAGCAGCCAAGATTACCAGGGCTATGGCTACACCTTC	CASSQDYQGYGYTF